The clone carrying this TCR beta chain was counted a few times. Its antigen is not identified. The data were taken from a study of early T cells in non-severe SARS-CoV-2 infection. On the study more broadly: Investigators sequenced bulk RNA drawn from unsorted whole blood, and chains remained unpaired.

Individual cDNA molecules carried attached unique molecular identifiers. TCRdb used MiXCR to reprocess the 5' RACE reads, holding one entry per CDR3 protein. The data show 30,000 or so distinct CDR3 sequences, with around 5.2% seen just once and approximately 3.5% held by the top ten. Study-level results: VDJdb matching, biased toward anti-spike CD8 responses, missed private and CD4 specificities.

CDR1 and CDR2 (germline): SNHLY, FYNNEI. The CDR3 consists of 16 residues. The V and J ends lost 4 bases and 0 bases respectively, with 14 bases between them. The rearrangement uses TRBV2 and TRBJ2-3, with D unresolved. This TCR was recovered from an adult who was a healthcare worker with PCR-confirmed SARS-CoV-2 infection or an uninfected control (not recorded which). The sequenced sample consisted of whole blood. The CDR3 DNA reads as TGTGCCAGCAGTGTTTTGTTACAAACCAGCACAGATACGCAGTATTTT. It encodes CASSVLLQTSTDTQYF.